Listed below are T cell receptor beta chains from one sample, sequenced in a study of vaccination effects on CD4 cells after COVID-19. These receptors have no known antigen. TCRdb keeps only in-frame clones here, not all; method: immunoSEQ multiplex PCR. The sample shows approximately 22,000 clones, approximately 72% of them seen only once. Sequences were derived from CD4+ T cells from PBMCs cultured with a peptide pool, sampled before COVID-19 vaccination. The receptor set was obtained from a human donor who had a prior SARS-CoV-2 infection. Both conserved end residues are part of each CDR3. The D gene is left open where the match is weak. The listing skips clone size in some rows; elsewhere it reads once, few, many or a size class.

D gene: -; V gene: TRBV29-1; clone size: -; J gene: TRBJ2-1; CDR3 protein: CSARRTVGLNNEQFF; CDR3 DNA: TGCAGCGCAAGACGCACTGTGGGCCTTAACAATGAGCAGTTCTTC
D gene: -; V gene: TRBV5-1; clone size: -; J gene: TRBJ1-2; CDR3 protein: CASSLFDGRNYGYTF; CDR3 DNA: TGCGCCAGCAGCTTGTTCGACGGCAGGAACTATGGCTACACCTTC
D gene: TRBD1; V gene: TRBV5-6; clone size: -; J gene: TRBJ1-1; CDR3 protein: CASSPRTGQGYTEAFF; CDR3 DNA: TGTGCCAGCAGCCCCCGGACAGGCCAGGGATACACTGAAGCTTTCTTT
D gene: -; V gene: TRBV3-1/TRBV3-2; clone size: few; J gene: TRBJ2-2; CDR3 protein: CASSQDRARGNTGELFF; CDR3 DNA: TGTGCCAGCAGCCAAGATCGCGCGCGGGGAAACACCGGGGAGCTGTTTTTT
D gene: -; V gene: TRBV4-1; clone size: few; J gene: TRBJ2-2; CDR3 protein: CASSQVGAGELFF; CDR3 DNA: TGCGCCAGCAGCCAAGTAGGGGCTGGGGAGCTGTTTTTT
D gene: -; V gene: TRBV5-1; clone size: -; J gene: TRBJ2-1; CDR3 protein: CASSRAGRSSYNEQFF; CDR3 DNA: TGCGCCAGCAGCCGGGCGGGAAGGAGCTCCTACAATGAGCAGTTCTTC
D gene: -; V gene: TRBV12-2; clone size: -; J gene: TRBJ1-5; CDR3 protein: CASRLAAHPYDQPQHF; CDR3 DNA: TGTGCAAGTCGCTTAGCGGCCCACCCATACGATCAGCCCCAGCATTTT
D gene: -; V gene: TRBV7-3; clone size: -; J gene: TRBJ2-6; CDR3 protein: CASSLEPTGANVLTF; CDR3 DNA: TGTGCCAGCAGCTTAGAGCCAACCGGGGCCAACGTCCTGACTTTC
D gene: -; V gene: TRBV5-6; clone size: -; J gene: TRBJ2-6; CDR3 protein: CASSLGVSGANVLTF; CDR3 DNA: TGTGCCAGCAGCTTGGGAGTCTCTGGGGCCAACGTCCTGACTTTC
D gene: TRBD2; V gene: TRBV3-1/TRBV3-2; clone size: -; J gene: TRBJ2-3; CDR3 protein: CASSHRGPGLAGGVDTQYF; CDR3 DNA: TGTGCCAGCAGCCATCGAGGGCCGGGACTAGCGGGAGGTGTGGATACGCAGTATTTT
D gene: TRBD1; V gene: TRBV10-3; clone size: -; J gene: TRBJ2-7; CDR3 protein: CAISEWAGQGIHEQYF; CDR3 DNA: TGTGCCATCAGTGAGTGGGCCGGACAGGGGATCCACGAGCAGTACTTC
D gene: -; V gene: TRBV7-3; clone size: -; J gene: TRBJ1-2; CDR3 protein: CASSLNPGSNGYTF; CDR3 DNA: TGTGCCAGCAGCTTAAATCCCGGGTCTAATGGCTACACCTTC
D gene: -; V gene: TRBV7-4; clone size: -; J gene: TRBJ1-5; CDR3 protein: CASTPSRTETDQPQHF; CDR3 DNA: TGTGCCAGCACCCCCTCTCGGACGGAAACAGATCAGCCCCAGCATTTT
D gene: -; V gene: TRBV12-3/TRBV12-4; clone size: -; J gene: TRBJ1-1; CDR3 protein: CASTLNRNTEAFF; CDR3 DNA: TGTGCCAGCACCCTTAACAGGAACACTGAAGCTTTCTTT
D gene: TRBD2; V gene: TRBV29-1; clone size: -; J gene: TRBJ2-7; CDR3 protein: CSVRGLAGSYEQYF; CDR3 DNA: TGCAGCGTTCGGGGACTAGCGGGTTCCTACGAGCAGTACTTC
D gene: -; V gene: TRBV5-1; clone size: once; J gene: TRBJ2-5; CDR3 protein: CASSIGQQGTQYF; CDR3 DNA: TGCGCCAGCAGCATAGGACAGCAGGGGACCCAGTACTTC
D gene: -; V gene: TRBV5-1; clone size: -; J gene: TRBJ2-1; CDR3 protein: CASSFSLGGDRSYNEQFF; CDR3 DNA: TGCGCCAGCAGCTTTTCACTAGGTGGGGATAGGTCCTACAATGAGCAGTTCTTC
D gene: TRBD1; V gene: TRBV28; clone size: -; J gene: TRBJ2-7; CDR3 protein: CASSLQTGTGFNEQYF; CDR3 DNA: TGTGCCAGCAGTCTACAGACCGGGACAGGGTTCAACGAGCAGTACTTC
D gene: TRBD2; V gene: TRBV6-5; clone size: few; J gene: TRBJ2-1; CDR3 protein: CASSRGLADYNEQFF; CDR3 DNA: TGTGCCAGCAGCCGGGGACTAGCGGACTACAATGAGCAGTTCTTC
D gene: TRBD2; V gene: TRBV5-6; clone size: -; J gene: TRBJ2-3; CDR3 protein: CASSPRTSGRSDTQYF; CDR3 DNA: TGTGCCAGCAGCCCCCGGACTAGCGGGAGGTCAGATACGCAGTATTTT
D gene: -; V gene: TRBV3-1/TRBV3-2; clone size: -; J gene: TRBJ1-1; CDR3 protein: CASSLKGSAFF; CDR3 DNA: TGTGCCAGCAGCCTTAAAGGTTCAGCTTTCTTT
D gene: -; V gene: TRBV3-1/TRBV3-2; clone size: -; J gene: TRBJ1-1; CDR3 protein: CASSPLRGTEAFF; CDR3 DNA: TGTGCCAGCAGCCCTCTCAGAGGCACTGAAGCTTTCTTT
D gene: TRBD2; V gene: TRBV7-8; clone size: -; J gene: TRBJ2-3; CDR3 protein: CASSNSRRLAGGDTDTQYF; CDR3 DNA: TGTGCCAGCAGCAACAGCCGGCGACTAGCGGGAGGGGACACAGATACGCAGTATTTT
D gene: -; V gene: TRBV12-3/TRBV12-4; clone size: few; J gene: TRBJ1-2; CDR3 protein: CASRLRVGGYTF; CDR3 DNA: TGTGCCAGCAGACTCAGGGTGGGCGGCTACACCTTC
D gene: TRBD1; V gene: TRBV2; clone size: once; J gene: TRBJ2-7; CDR3 protein: CASNRGQGYEQYF; CDR3 DNA: TGTGCCAGCAATCGGGGACAGGGGTACGAGCAGTACTTC
D gene: TRBD2; V gene: TRBV9; clone size: few; J gene: TRBJ2-1; CDR3 protein: CASSVRLADNEQFF; CDR3 DNA: TGTGCCAGCAGCGTCCGTCTAGCGGACAATGAGCAGTTCTTC
D gene: TRBD2; V gene: TRBV9; clone size: -; J gene: TRBJ2-2; CDR3 protein: CASSVSGRTTGELFF; CDR3 DNA: TGTGCCAGCAGCGTTAGCGGGAGAACGACCGGGGAGCTGTTTTTT
D gene: -; V gene: TRBV19; clone size: few; J gene: TRBJ1-2; CDR3 protein: CASRLTGNYGYTF; CDR3 DNA: TGTGCCAGTAGACTTACCGGTAACTATGGCTACACCTTC
D gene: TRBD2; V gene: TRBV3-1/TRBV3-2; clone size: -; J gene: TRBJ2-3; CDR3 protein: CASSLSGGVGTDTQYF; CDR3 DNA: TGTGCCAGCAGCCTAAGCGGGGGGGTCGGCACAGATACGCAGTATTTT
D gene: -; V gene: TRBV7-8; clone size: -; J gene: TRBJ1-2; CDR3 protein: CASSLQMGFHGYTF; CDR3 DNA: TGTGCCAGCAGCCTCCAAATGGGCTTCCATGGCTACACCTTC
D gene: TRBD1; V gene: TRBV25-1; clone size: -; J gene: TRBJ1-2; CDR3 protein: CASSTPGTGIYSDGYTF; CDR3 DNA: TGTGCCAGCAGTACCCCCGGGACAGGGATTTATAGTGATGGCTACACCTTC
D gene: -; V gene: TRBV24-1; clone size: -; J gene: TRBJ2-2; CDR3 protein: CATSDLHRQFTGELFF; CDR3 DNA: TGTGCCACCAGTGATTTGCATCGACAGTTTACCGGGGAGCTGTTTTTT
D gene: -; V gene: TRBV12-5; clone size: -; J gene: TRBJ1-1; CDR3 protein: CASGFQGTEAFF; CDR3 DNA: TGTGCTAGTGGTTTTCAGGGAACTGAAGCTTTCTTT
D gene: TRBD2; V gene: TRBV7-6; clone size: -; J gene: TRBJ2-1; CDR3 protein: CASSPLSGGSGNEQFF; CDR3 DNA: TGTGCCAGCAGTCCCTTGAGCGGGGGGTCCGGCAATGAGCAGTTCTTC
D gene: TRBD1; V gene: TRBV7-9; clone size: few; J gene: TRBJ2-7; CDR3 protein: CASREGQGSLEQYF; CDR3 DNA: TGTGCCAGCAGGGAGGGACAGGGGTCCCTCGAGCAGTACTTC
D gene: -; V gene: TRBV12-3/TRBV12-4; clone size: -; J gene: TRBJ2-5; CDR3 protein: CASSSPGETQYF; CDR3 DNA: TGTGCCAGCAGTTCCCCGGGGGAGACCCAGTACTTC
D gene: -; V gene: TRBV12-3/TRBV12-4; clone size: -; J gene: TRBJ2-5; CDR3 protein: CASSLVPQETQYF; CDR3 DNA: TGTGCCAGCAGTTTAGTGCCTCAAGAGACCCAGTACTTC
D gene: TRBD1; V gene: TRBV4-1; clone size: -; J gene: TRBJ2-5; CDR3 protein: CASSHGTGGALFRETQYF; CDR3 DNA: TGCGCCAGCAGCCACGGGACAGGGGGCGCGTTATTCCGAGAGACCCAGTACTTC